This TCR beta chain was captured in a study of T cell responses to AZD1222 COVID-19 vaccine. Assay used: immunoSEQ multiplex PCR; TCRdb lists only in-frame clones, some missing. The table shows approximately 97,000 clones, with about 91% occurring only once. CDR3 length: 14 residues. Germline lookup yields CDR1 LNHDA and CDR2 SQIVND (reference sequence). V was pared by 6 bases and J by 6 bases, with 6 bases of the junction left unmatched. The material was peripheral blood, obtained on day 0 of AZD1222 vaccination. This TCR was recovered from an adult in good health. The genes are TRBV19 and TRBJ2-2; 8 bases agree with TRBD2. DNA of the CDR3: TGTGCCAGTAGGTCGCGGGGGGCCTCCGGGGAGCTGTTTTTT. Translation: CASRSRGASGELFF.